This passage covers 21 T cell receptor beta chains from one sample sequenced in a study of blood T cell repertoires in COVID-19. Produced via immunoSEQ multiplex PCR; TCRdb's table is partial and in-frame only. The sample shows approximately 190,000 clones, over 70% of them seen only once. The sequencing sample was made of peripheral blood. The receptors shown here come from a man in his sixties with acute or convalescent COVID-19.

This clone occurred many times. This chain joins TRBV19 and TRBJ1-2, with TRBD1 matching over 7 bases. After removal of 6 bases from V and 8 bases from J, the junction contained 9 bases not matched to a gene. The length of the CDR3 is 13 residues. Germline assignment: CDR1 LNHDA and CDR2 SQIVND (reference sequence). The CDR3 loop is CASRRQGLVGYTF. The CDR3 DNA sequence: TGTGCCAGTAGAAGACAGGGTTTAGTAGGCTACACCTTC.

The CDR3 bases are TGTGCCAGCAGCGTGGGTGGACAGGGATCCTACGAGCAGTACTTC. Translating it yields CASSVGGQGSYEQYF. J is TRBJ2-7 and V is TRBV9; 8 bases match TRBD1. Germline V CDR1 and CDR2: SGDLS, YYNGEE. Germline trimming cut 2 bases from V and 1 base from J; bases unmatched to any gene: 5. This CDR3 has 15 amino acids.

Remarks on this clone: One end of the junction varies from germline; a read error may be responsible. The chain combines TRBV7-2 with TRBJ2-3; 7 bases line up with TRBD2. Germline V gene data show CDR1 as SGHTA and CDR2 as FQGNSA. The CDR3 totals 13 residues. The CDR3 spells CASSLARTLAAIF. Here the CDR3 DNA reads TGTGCCAGCAGCTTAGCGCGTACGCTAGCGGCTATTTTT.

The V and J genes are TRBV9 and TRBJ1-5; the D gene is possibly TRBD1 (5 bases). CDR1 is SGDLS, CDR2 YYNGEE, per germline. The CDR3 totals 15 residues. The V gene lost 2 bases and the J gene lost 2 bases, with 11 bases spanning the gap. The CDR3 loop is CASSVGPSRNQPQHF. Here the CDR3 DNA reads TGTGCCAGCAGCGTGGGGCCGTCCCGCAATCAGCCCCAGCATTTT.

The chain is built from TRBV6-4 and TRBJ2-2, with D possibly TRBD2 on 6 matching bases. The CDR3 totals 16 residues. The germline V and J ends were trimmed by 7 bases and 4 bases, with 19 bases remaining between them. Germline CDR1 reads MRHNA; CDR2 reads SNTAGT. The CDR3 nucleotides are TGTGCCAGCATCCCACCTAGCGATCGCGGCACCGGGGAGCTGTTTTTT. Protein: CASIPPSDRGTGELFF.

This clone was counted ten times or more. The chain couples TRBV28 to TRBJ2-7, with 14 positions matching TRBD2. The CDR3 runs to 15 residues. Germline V gene lookup returns CDR1 MDHEN and CDR2 SYDVKM. V trimming: 6 bases; J trimming: 2 bases; junction bases outside the gene matches: 3. The CDR3 sequence: CASRVGLAGAYEQYF. In DNA form, the CDR3 reads TGTGCCAGCAGGGTGGGACTAGCGGGAGCCTACGAGCAGTACTTC.

The CDR3 DNA reads TGTGCCAGCAGCCAAGTTCTCTCCGGGAGCGGGGGGGCCGCAGATACGCAGTATTTT. Translation gives CASSQVLSGSGGAADTQYF. The chain couples TRBV4-2 to TRBJ2-3; TRBD2 matches 10 bases. Germline V gene data show CDR1 as LGHNA and CDR2 as YNFKEQ. The junction had 14 bases not matched to a gene; V was cut back by 1 base and J by 4 bases. CDR3 length equals 19 residues.

The V and J genes are TRBV5-6 and TRBJ2-7; D might be TRBD2 (5 bases). The CDR3 length is 14 residues. Germline CDR1 and CDR2: SGHDT and YYEEEE. V lost 0 bases, J lost 0 bases, and 7 bases lay in between. The chain's CDR3 is CASSLVGSSYEQYF. In DNA, the CDR3 is TGTGCCAGCAGCTTGGTTGGGAGCTCCTACGAGCAGTACTTC.

Only a few counts were recorded for this clone. The chain recombines TRBV18 with TRBJ1-1; TRBD1 matches 9 bases. After removal of 2 bases from V and 0 bases from J, the junction contained 10 bases not matched to a gene. CDR3 length equals 18 residues. CDR1 and CDR2 from the germline V gene are KGHSH and LQKENI. The CDR3: CASSPLRTGVLMNTEAFF. Here the CDR3 DNA reads TGTGCCAGCTCACCATTACGGACAGGGGTCCTCATGAACACTGAAGCTTTCTTT. The variable domain in full, with the rest retrieved from reference TRBV18 and TRBJ1-1, is NAGVMQNPRHLVRRRGQEARLRCSPMKGHSHVYWYRQLPEEGLKFMVYLQKENIIDESGMPKERFSAEFPKEGPSILRIQQVVRGDSAAYFCASSPLRTGVLMNTEAFFGQGTRLTVV.

This clone was seen a few times. The V call is TRBV4-2, the J call TRBJ2-7; 7 nucleotides match TRBD2. This CDR3 has 14 amino acids. The ends lost 2 bases at V and 4 bases at J; junction bases unmatched: 5. Germline V gene sequence: CDR1 LGHNA, CDR2 YNFKEQ. The CDR3 sequence is CASSQPGGPYEQYF. In DNA, the CDR3 is TGTGCCAGCAGCCAACCGGGGGGACCGTACGAGCAGTACTTC.

The genes are TRBV9 and TRBJ2-3; 8 bases are shared with TRBD2. Germline V gene sequence: CDR1 SGDLS, CDR2 YYNGEE. This CDR3 has 20 amino acids. V shed 3 bases and J 1 base; nucleotides not matched to a gene: 19. In nucleotides, the CDR3 is TGTGCCAGCAGCGAGATTGGCAGGGCGACTAGCGATACTGGCACAGATACGCAGTATTTT. It specifies CASSEIGRATSDTGTDTQYF. The full variable domain, rest sourced from reference TRBV9 and TRBJ2-3, is DSGVTQTPKHLITATGQRVTLRCSPRSGDLSVYWYQQSLDQGLQFLIQYYNGEERAKGNILERFSAQQFPDLHSELNLSSLELGDSALYFCASSEIGRATSDTGTDTQYFGPGTRLTVL.

This clone has just one count. This chain links TRBV24-1 with TRBJ2-2, with TRBD1 as a possible D gene (5 bases). The CDR3 is 14 amino acids. V was pared by 7 bases and J by 5 bases, with 13 bases between. CDR1 is KGHDR and CDR2 is SFDVKD in the germline V gene. CDR3 in DNA: TGTGCCACCAGGAGCCAGGGCGGTACCGGGGAGCTGTTTTTT. It is translated as CATRSQGGTGELFF.

This sequence joins TRBV11-3 and TRBJ2-2, with a weak D call TRBD1 (6 bases). Trimming removed 5 bases at V and 2 bases at J, with 15 bases between. The CDR3 runs 16 residues. The germline V gene has CDR1 SGHNT and CDR2 YENEEA. As DNA, the CDR3 is TGTGCCAGCAGCGTCACGGGACAAACTAACACCGGGGAGCTGTTTTTT. Amino acids: CASSVTGQTNTGELFF.

This chain joins TRBV7-9 and TRBJ2-1; unclear D gene. The V and J ends lost 0 bases and 12 bases respectively, with 12 bases between them. Germline CDR1 and CDR2: SEHNR and FQNEAQ (reference sequence). This CDR3 is built from 13 residues. The CDR3 DNA reads as TGTGCCAGCAGCTTAGCGTGGAGTTACGGGCAGTTCTTC. Translated, it gives CASSLAWSYGQFF.

This sequence joins TRBV2 and TRBJ1-4; 9 nucleotides match TRBD1. V was pared by 5 bases and J by 5 bases, with 3 bases of the junction left unmatched. CDR1 and CDR2 from the germline V gene are SNHLY and FYNNEI. There are 14 residues in the CDR3. CDR3 DNA: TGTGCCAGCAGTTGGACAGGGGACAATGAAAAACTGTTTTTT. Translation: CASSWTGDNEKLFF. Combining the CDR3 with reference TRBV2 and TRBJ1-4 gives the whole variable domain EPEVTQTPSHQVTQMGQEVILRCVPISNHLYFYWYRQILGQKVEFLVSFYNNEISEKSEIFDDQFSVERPDGSNFTLKIRSTKLEDSAMYFCASSWTGDNEKLFFGSGTQLSVL.

The chain carries TRBV5-4 and TRBJ2-5; tentatively, D is TRBD2 (6 bases). V was clipped by 2 bases and J by 5 bases, with 13 bases between them. CDR3 length: 14 residues. CDR1 and CDR2 (germline): SGHNT, YYREEE (reference sequence). CDR3 protein: CASSFESGGETQYF. The CDR3 coding sequence is TGTGCCAGCAGCTTCGAGAGCGGAGGGGAGACCCAGTACTTC. The variable domain in full, completed from reference TRBV5-4 and TRBJ2-5, reads ETGVTQSPTHLIKTRGQQVTLRCSSQSGHNTVSWYQQALGQGPQFIFQYYREEENGRGNFPPRFSGLQFPNYSSELNVNALELDDSALYLCASSFESGGETQYFGPGTRLLVL.

This rearrangement joins TRBV3-1 (or the pseudogene TRBV3-2) to TRBJ2-1, with D perhaps TRBD2 (5 bases). This CDR3 contains 12 residues. V was cut by 4 bases and J by 9 bases, with 10 bases left in between. CDR1 and CDR2 from the germline V gene are LGHDT and YNNKEL (reference sequence). CDR3 sequence: CASSRGGTEQFF. The CDR3, as DNA: TGTGCCAGCAGCCGAGGAGGTACTGAGCAGTTCTTC.

V usage is TRBV20-1 and J usage is TRBJ1-5, with no clear D. The CDR3 covers 13 residues. Germline loops: CDR1 DFQATT, CDR2 SNEGSKA (reference sequence). The ends were cut back, 3 bases at V and 0 bases at J, with 6 bases in the middle. Here the CDR3 reads CSASHSSNQPQHF. The CDR3 DNA is TGCAGTGCTAGTCACAGTAGCAATCAGCCCCAGCATTTT.

This clone was detected ten times or more. V is TRBV6-2 or TRBV6-3 and J is TRBJ2-1; 7 bases fit TRBD1. CDR3 length: 20 amino acids. Per the germline V gene, CDR1 is MNHEY and CDR2 is SVGEGT. V lost 1 base to trimming and J lost 0 bases; unmatched junction nucleotides: 15. The CDR3 region has the DNA TGTGCCAGCAGTTACTTACCGGGACAGAATATGCTAAGCTCCTACAATGAGCAGTTCTTC. Translating gives CASSYLPGQNMLSSYNEQFF.

V usage is TRBV9 and J usage is TRBJ2-3, with 7 positions matching TRBD2. Germline CDR1 reads SGDLS; CDR2 reads YYNGEE. V shed 7 bases, J shed 0 bases, and the junction held 5 bases outside the gene matches. There are 14 residues in the CDR3. Written as DNA, the CDR3 is TGTGCCAGCGGCAGCGGGACTAGCACAGATACGCAGTATTTT. This sequence encodes CASGSGTSTDTQYF.

The chain has TRBV19 and TRBJ1-2; TRBD1 agrees at 11 bases. The CDR3 has 15 amino acids. V lost 7 bases to trimming and J lost 4 bases; unmatched junction nucleotides: 8. Looked up from germline, CDR1 is LNHDA and CDR2 is SQIVND (reference sequence). This CDR3 reads CASTEHGTGGYGYTF. The CDR3 bases are TGTGCCAGTACCGAACACGGGACAGGGGGCTATGGCTACACCTTC.